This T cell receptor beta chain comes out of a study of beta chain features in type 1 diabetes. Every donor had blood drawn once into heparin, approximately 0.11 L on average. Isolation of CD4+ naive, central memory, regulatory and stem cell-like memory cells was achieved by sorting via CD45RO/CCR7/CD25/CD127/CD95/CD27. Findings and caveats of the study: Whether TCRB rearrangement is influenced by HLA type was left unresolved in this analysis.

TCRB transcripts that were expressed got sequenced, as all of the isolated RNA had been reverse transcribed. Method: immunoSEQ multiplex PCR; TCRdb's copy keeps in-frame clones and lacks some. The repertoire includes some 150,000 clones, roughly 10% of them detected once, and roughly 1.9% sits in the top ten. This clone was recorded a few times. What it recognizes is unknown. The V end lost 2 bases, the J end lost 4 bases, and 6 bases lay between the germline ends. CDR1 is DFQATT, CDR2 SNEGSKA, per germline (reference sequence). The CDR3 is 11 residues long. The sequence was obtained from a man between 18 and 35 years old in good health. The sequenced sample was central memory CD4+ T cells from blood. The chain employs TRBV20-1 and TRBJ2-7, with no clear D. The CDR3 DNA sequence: TGCAGTGCTAGATCCAATTACGAGCAGTACTTC. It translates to CSARSNYEQYF.